One T cell receptor beta chain is described in this entry. Using immunoSEQ multiplex PCR, the repertoire was profiled, and TCRdb retains in-frame clones only, with some absent. In the table there are about 450,000 clones, around three quarters of which are singletons. The data were obtained in a study of shared clonotypes between healthy human individuals. Turning to the study itself: Samples came from a couple of female and a few male donors aged 18 to 49.

The sample was PBMCs. This TCR was recovered from a woman between 35 and 50 years old in good health. Some clones in this sample may be carry-over from other donors' samples.

The CDR3 nucleotides read TGTGCCAGCAGTTTTCGGCCGCTCGAGATAACTAATGAAAAACTGTTTTTT. The encoded protein is CASSFRPLEITNEKLFF. The chain has TRBV27 and TRBJ1-4; D remains ambiguous. The CDR3 consists of 17 residues. The V gene's germline CDR1 is MNHEY and CDR2 SMNVEV (reference sequence). The V gene lost 3 bases and the J gene lost 1 base, with 15 bases spanning the gap.